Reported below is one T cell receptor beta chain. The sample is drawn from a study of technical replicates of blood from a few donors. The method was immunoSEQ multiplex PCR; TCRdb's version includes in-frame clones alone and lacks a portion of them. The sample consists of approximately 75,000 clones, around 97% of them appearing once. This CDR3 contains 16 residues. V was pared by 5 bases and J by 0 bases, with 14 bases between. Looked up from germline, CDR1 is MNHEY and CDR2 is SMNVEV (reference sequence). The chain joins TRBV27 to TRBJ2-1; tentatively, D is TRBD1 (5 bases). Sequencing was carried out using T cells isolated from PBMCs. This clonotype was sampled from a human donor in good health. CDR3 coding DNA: TGTGCCAGCAGTCCCCCCGACAGCCGCTCCTACAATGAGCAGTTCTTC. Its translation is CASSPPDSRSYNEQFF.